This entry lists 31 T cell receptor beta chains sequenced from one sample in a study of identical twins. TCRdb reprocessed the 5' RACE reads with MiXCR, giving one entry per CDR3 protein. The repertoire has around 680,000 distinct CDR3 sequences, around 8.3% of them found once; the top ten carry 0.98%. These sequences were also reported in another study, on yellow fever vaccine responses in identical twins.

The sequencing sample was made of PBMCs. Receptors were obtained from a woman between 18 and 30 years old in good health.

The genes are TRBV29-1 and TRBJ2-5; 10 bases agree with TRBD2. The CDR3 totals 19 residues. Germline-derived CDR1 and CDR2 are SQVTM and ANQGSEA. J lost 4 bases, V lost 6 bases, and 23 bases had no gene match. The CDR3, as DNA: TGCAGCGTACCGAACCTAGTTAGACTAGCGGGTAAATTGGGAGAGACCCAGTACTTC. Protein: CSVPNLVRLAGKLGETQYF.

The CDR3 bases are TGCAGTGCAGCCCGCCCGGGACTAGCGTCCACCGGGGAGCTGTTTTTT. As protein: CSAARPGLASTGELFF. This chain links TRBV20-1 with TRBJ2-2; 10 bases are a match to TRBD2. Germline V lookup: CDR1 DFQATT, CDR2 SNEGSKA (reference sequence). V dropped 6 bases and J dropped 4; count of bases not matched to a gene: 11. This CDR3 comprises 16 residues.

This clonotype was found many times. This chain connects TRBV4-2 to TRBJ2-7; D might be TRBD2 (6 bases). Germline lookup yields CDR1 LGHNA and CDR2 YNFKEQ. V lost 3 bases and J 0 bases, leaving 9 bases between the germline ends. The CDR3 sequence is 14 residues long. CDR3 sequence: CASSQGGVSYEQYF. In nucleotides, the CDR3 is TGTGCCAGCAGCCAGGGCGGGGTCTCCTACGAGCAGTACTTC.

This chain joins TRBV12-3 or TRBV12-4 and TRBJ2-1; 7 bases fit TRBD1. This CDR3 has 14 amino acids. Trimming removed 4 bases from V and 8 bases from J; junction bases left unmatched: 8. CDR3 DNA: TGTGCCAGCAGTTCCGACCTAGACAGGGATGAGCAGTTCTTC. It translates to CASSSDLDRDEQFF.

CDR3 DNA: TGTGCCAGTAGTATAGTCGACAGACCGAACACTGAAGCTTTCTTT. It is translated as CASSIVDRPNTEAFF. The V and J genes are TRBV19 and TRBJ1-1; D is perhaps TRBD1 (5 bases). V shed 1 base and J shed 1 base, with 10 bases lying between them. Germline V gives CDR1 LNHDA, CDR2 SQIVND (reference sequence). The CDR3 covers 15 residues.

This clonotype was detected a few times. The chain couples TRBV15 to TRBJ2-5; the match to TRBD2 covers 10 bases. The germline V gene encodes CDR1 LNHNV and CDR2 YYDKDF (reference sequence). With 6 bases clipped from V and 0 bases from J, the junction kept 13 bases outside the gene matches. There are 18 residues in the CDR3. DNA of the CDR3: TGTGCCACCAGGATAGGGACTAGCGAAAGTCTAGACCAAGAGACCCAGTACTTC. Protein product: CATRIGTSESLDQETQYF.

A word on this clonotype: An end of the junction differs from the germline gene, which may be a read error. The chain links TRBV7-7 to TRBJ2-3; the D is unclear. CDR1 and CDR2 from the germline V gene are SSHAT and FNYEAQ (reference sequence). This CDR3 has 16 amino acids. The CDR3 DNA follows: TGTGCTAGCAGCTTATCGGAAAGACGAAACACAGATACGCAGTATTTT. Amino acids: CASSLSERRNTDTQYF.

There are a few counts of this clonotype. The gene calls are TRBV20-1 and TRBJ2-6; possible D gene TRBD1, 5 bases. Trimming took off 0 bases at V and 4 bases at J, with 16 bases between the two ends. The germline V gene has CDR1 DFQATT and CDR2 SNEGSKA (reference sequence). CDR3 size: 17 residues. In DNA, the CDR3 is TGCAGTGCTAGAGATCAAACAGGCCGTGACGGGGCCAACGTCCTGACTTTC. Protein sequence: CSARDQTGRDGANVLTF.

This clonotype was picked up a small number of times. The chain joins TRBV7-2 to TRBJ2-7; D gene uncertain. V lost 1 base to trimming and J lost 7 bases, with 11 bases between them. The CDR3 is made up of 13 amino acids. Germline values: CDR1 SGHTA, CDR2 FQGNSA. The CDR3 is CASSLVTAGEQYF. In nucleotides, the CDR3 is TGTGCCAGCAGCTTAGTAACGGCCGGGGAGCAGTACTTC.

This clonotype has more than one count but fewer than ten. The V call is TRBV29-1, the J call TRBJ1-1; D is undetermined. Trimming took 4 bases from V and 8 from J, leaving 11 bases between them. Germline values: CDR1 SQVTM, CDR2 ANQGSEA. The CDR3 loop spans 11 amino acids. In DNA, the CDR3 is TGCAGCGTTGTTTTGGGCAGAGAAGCTTTCTTT. Its translation: CSVVLGREAFF.

The chain joins TRBV6-2 or TRBV6-3 to TRBJ1-1; D is unclear. The CDR3 has 12 amino acids. Germline V gene sequence: CDR1 MNHEY, CDR2 SVGEGT. Between the trimmed V and J ends, which lost 6 bases and 4 bases, there was a span of 9 bases. The CDR3 loop is CASRPKPTEAFF. CDR3 in DNA: TGTGCCAGCAGGCCAAAGCCCACTGAAGCTTTCTTT.

At least ten counts were recorded for this clonotype. CDR3 protein: CASRQAGSTGELFF. The CDR3 DNA reads as TGTGCCAGCAGGCAAGCGGGAAGTACCGGGGAGCTGTTTTTT. This chain connects TRBV7-6 to TRBJ2-2; 7 bases agree with TRBD2. V shed 6 bases, J shed 5 bases, and the junction held 6 bases outside the gene matches. CDR1 and CDR2 from the germline V gene are SGHVS and FNYEAQ. CDR3 length equals 14 residues. The full variable domain, in which reference TRBV7-6 and TRBJ2-2 provide the parts outside the CDR3, is GAGVSQSPRYKVTKRGQDVALRCDPISGHVSLYWYRQALGQGPEFLTYFNYEAQQDKSGLPNDRFSAERPEGSISTLTIQRTEQRDSAMYRCASRQAGSTGELFFGEGSRLTVL.

The chain uses TRBV24-1 and TRBJ1-2; D is possibly TRBD1 (6 bases). The CDR3 consists of 13 residues. Germline CDR1 KGHDR, CDR2 SFDVKD. Trimming removed 4 bases at V and 8 bases at J, with 13 bases between. CDR3: CATSDTGRDGYTF. CDR3 DNA: TGTGCCACCAGTGACACAGGGCGGGACGGCTACACCTTC.

This clonotype came up many times. The V call is TRBV20-1, the J call TRBJ2-1; 10 bases fit TRBD2. Unmatched junction bases numbered 7, after V lost 4 bases and J lost 1 base. This CDR3 spans 16 amino acids. CDR1 is DFQATT and CDR2 is SNEGSKA in the germline V gene (reference sequence). This chain's CDR3 is CSATPLAGVSYNEQFF. For the CDR3, the DNA is TGCAGTGCTACCCCCCTAGCGGGAGTATCCTACAATGAGCAGTTCTTC.

The genes are TRBV12-3 or TRBV12-4 and TRBJ2-1, with a weak D call TRBD2 (6 bases). V was pared by 3 bases and J by 8 bases, with 8 bases between. The CDR3 sequence is 12 residues long. DNA of the CDR3: TGTGCCAGCAGTTTTGGGGGGTATGAGCAGTTCTTC. Translated, it gives CASSFGGYEQFF.

This clonotype was counted a few times. The chain combines TRBV5-1 with TRBJ2-2; D is unclear. Germline V gene lookup returns CDR1 SGHRS and CDR2 YFSETQ. The CDR3 is 13 residues long. The V end was cut by 2 bases, the J end by 4 bases, with 6 bases between. CDR3: CASSFYFTGELFF. CDR3 sequence (DNA): TGCGCCAGCAGCTTTTATTTCACCGGGGAGCTGTTTTTT.

This clonotype was seen at least ten times. The chain employs TRBV14 and TRBJ2-7; TRBD2 matches 13 bases. The V gene end was trimmed by 4 bases and the J gene end by 2 bases; junction bases not matched to a gene: 2. The CDR3 has 15 amino acids. CDR1 is SGHDN, CDR2 FVKESK, per germline. As DNA, the CDR3 is TGTGCCAGCAGCCGACTAGCGGGGGGAACCTACGAGCAGTACTTC. Amino acid sequence: CASSRLAGGTYEQYF.

V is TRBV3-1 and J is TRBJ2-5; 10 nucleotides align to TRBD2. The germline V gene encodes CDR1 LGHDT and CDR2 YNNKEL (reference sequence). The CDR3 totals 17 residues. Trimming cost V 0 bases and J 5 bases; bases outside gene matches: 9. For the CDR3, the DNA is TGTGCCAGCAGCCAAGAAGTGGCTAGCGGGGGCTGGGAGACCCAGTACTTC. Amino acid sequence: CASSQEVASGGWETQYF.

This clonotype was seen at least ten times. The chain is built from TRBV6-1 and TRBJ2-1, with TRBD2 matching over 8 bases. Germline V gene lookup returns CDR1 MNHNS and CDR2 SASEGT. The CDR3 runs 16 residues. V was pared by 5 bases and J by 0 bases, with 6 bases of the junction left unmatched. Here the CDR3 reads CASSRSGSSSYNEQFF. The DNA for the CDR3 is TGTGCCAGCAGTCGGAGCGGGAGTTCCTCCTACAATGAGCAGTTCTTC.

The chain combines TRBV27 with TRBJ2-7, with D unclear. The germline V and J ends were trimmed by 4 bases and 5 bases, with 9 bases remaining between them. This CDR3 spans 12 amino acids. Germline V CDR1 and CDR2: MNHEY, SMNVEV (reference sequence). The CDR3 region is CASSSNFHEQYF. CDR3 coding DNA: TGTGCCAGCAGTTCCAATTTCCACGAGCAGTACTTC.

This clonotype appeared many times. The chain uses TRBV4-3 and TRBJ1-6, with 8 bases fitting TRBD1. J was trimmed by 10 bases and V by 1 base; bases with no gene match: 6. From germline, CDR1 is LGHNA and CDR2 YSLEER. CDR3 length: 15 amino acids. The CDR3 protein is CASSQGARGQSPLHF. CDR3 in DNA: TGCGCCAGCAGCCAAGGGGCCAGGGGGCAGTCACCCCTCCACTTT.

This clonotype appeared a few times. V usage is TRBV5-1 and J usage is TRBJ2-3; possible D gene TRBD2, 6 bases. The germline CDR1 and CDR2 sequences are SGHRS and YFSETQ. The V and J ends lost 3 bases and 4 bases respectively, with 15 bases between them. CDR3 length: 15 residues. As DNA, the CDR3 is TGCGCCAGCAGCTGGGCCGGGACTCCCCCAGATACGCAGTATTTT. Its protein is CASSWAGTPPDTQYF.

The V and J genes are TRBV12-3 or TRBV12-4 and TRBJ2-5; the D gene is possibly TRBD2 (6 bases). CDR3 length: 14 amino acids. V lost 5 bases, J lost 4 bases, and 14 bases lay in between. Written as DNA, the CDR3 is TGTGCCAGCAGTGGAAGTCGCGGGATAGAGACCCAGTACTTC. It translates to CASSGSRGIETQYF.

This clonotype was counted at least ten times. The V call is TRBV29-1, the J call TRBJ2-3, with 14 bases fitting TRBD2. Germline V gene lookup returns CDR1 SQVTM and CDR2 ANQGSEA. V was clipped by 6 bases and J by 3 bases; unmatched bases: 5. This CDR3 is built from 15 residues. CDR3 DNA: TGCAGCGTCCGGACTAGCGGGGGGTGGACAGATACGCAGTATTTT. Translation gives CSVRTSGGWTDTQYF.

The chain is built from TRBV29-1 and TRBJ2-7; 8 nucleotides line up with TRBD1. With 1 base clipped from V and 3 bases from J, the junction kept 5 bases outside the gene matches. The CDR3 totals 14 residues. Per the germline V gene, CDR1 is SQVTM and CDR2 is ANQGSEA. CDR3 amino acids: CSVEAGTGNYEQYF. The CDR3 nucleotides read TGCAGCGTTGAAGCCGGGACAGGAAACTACGAGCAGTACTTC.

This sequence joins TRBV29-1 and TRBJ1-1; 7 nucleotides match TRBD1. There are 16 residues in the CDR3. The germline V gene encodes CDR1 SQVTM and CDR2 ANQGSEA. The J segment lost 1 base and the V segment lost 6 bases, leaving 14 bases of the junction unmatched. As DNA, the CDR3 is TGCAGCGTCGCCGGAATCTCTGGGACAGCGAACACTGAAGCTTTCTTT. Residues: CSVAGISGTANTEAFF.

The V call is TRBV4-1, the J call TRBJ2-7; D is perhaps TRBD2 (6 bases). V was clipped by 0 bases and J by 3 bases, with 12 bases between them. Germline values: CDR1 MGHRA, CDR2 YSYEKL. CDR3 length: 15 residues. In DNA, the CDR3 is TGCGCCAGCAGCCAAGAGATGCTAGCGAGCTACGAGCAGTACTTC. This translates into CASSQEMLASYEQYF.

The chain couples TRBV7-6 to TRBJ2-7; D is perhaps TRBD1 (6 bases). The CDR3 is 14 amino acids. V was clipped by 1 base and J by 6 bases, with 13 bases between them. Germline lookup yields CDR1 SGHVS and CDR2 FNYEAQ. This CDR3 reads CASSLVQGTTEQYF. As DNA, the CDR3 is TGTGCCAGCAGCTTAGTCCAGGGGACGACCGAGCAGTACTTC.

This clonotype was found a few times. This sequence joins TRBV29-1 and TRBJ2-6; 9 bases fit TRBD1. The CDR3 is 17 residues long. V was pared by 6 bases and J by 1 base, with 10 bases of the junction left unmatched. The germline gives CDR1 SQVTM, CDR2 ANQGSEA. The CDR3 nucleotides read TGCAGCGTATCGGAGGGGACAGGGACGTCTGGGGCCAACGTCCTGACTTTC. Protein: CSVSEGTGTSGANVLTF.

This clonotype was detected only a few times. This rearrangement joins TRBV7-8 to TRBJ2-1; D possibly matches TRBD1 or TRBD2 (6 bases each). V was shortened by 9 bases and J by 11 bases, with 14 bases between the two germline ends. Germline-derived CDR1 and CDR2 are SGHVS and FQNEAQ. The CDR3 has 11 amino acids. The CDR3, as DNA: TGTGCCAGTCAAGACGGGGGCAAGCAGTTCTTC. Residues: CASQDGGKQFF.

V and J are TRBV3-1 and TRBJ2-7, with 8 bases lining up with TRBD2. V lost 1 base, J lost 3 bases, and 5 bases stayed unmatched. CDR3 length equals 15 residues. CDR1 is LGHDT, CDR2 YNNKEL, per germline (reference sequence). Here the CDR3 DNA reads TGTGCCAGCAGCCAAGCGGGAGGGCCTAACTACGAGCAGTACTTC. This gives the protein CASSQAGGPNYEQYF.